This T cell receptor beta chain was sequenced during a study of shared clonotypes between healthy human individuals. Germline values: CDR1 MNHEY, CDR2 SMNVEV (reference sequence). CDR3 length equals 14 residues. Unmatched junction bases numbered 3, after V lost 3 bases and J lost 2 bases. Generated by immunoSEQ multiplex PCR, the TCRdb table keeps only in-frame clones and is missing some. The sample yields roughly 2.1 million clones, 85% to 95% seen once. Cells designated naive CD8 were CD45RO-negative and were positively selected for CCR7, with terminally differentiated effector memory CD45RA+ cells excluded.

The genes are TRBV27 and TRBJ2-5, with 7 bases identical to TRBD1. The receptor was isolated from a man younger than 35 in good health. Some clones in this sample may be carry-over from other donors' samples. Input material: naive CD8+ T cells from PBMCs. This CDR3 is CASSFRDSQETQYF. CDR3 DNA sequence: TGTGCCAGCAGTTTCCGGGACAGTCAAGAGACCCAGTACTTC.